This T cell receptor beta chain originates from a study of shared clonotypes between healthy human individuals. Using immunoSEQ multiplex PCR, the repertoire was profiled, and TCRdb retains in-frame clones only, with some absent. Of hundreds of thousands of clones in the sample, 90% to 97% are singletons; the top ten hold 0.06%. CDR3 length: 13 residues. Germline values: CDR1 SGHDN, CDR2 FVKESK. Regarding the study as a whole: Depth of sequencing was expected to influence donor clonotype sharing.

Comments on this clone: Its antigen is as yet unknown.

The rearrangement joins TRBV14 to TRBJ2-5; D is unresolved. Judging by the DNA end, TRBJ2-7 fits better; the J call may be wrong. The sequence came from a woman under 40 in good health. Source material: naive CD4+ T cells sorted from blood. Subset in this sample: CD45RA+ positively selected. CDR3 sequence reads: CASSLGSNYEQYF. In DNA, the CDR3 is TGTGCCAGCAGCCTGGGCAGTAACTACGAGCAGTACTTC.